The T cell receptor beta chain under discussion was sequenced for a study of blood T cell repertoires in COVID-19. Study overall: The United States, Italy and Spain provided the acute and convalescent COVID-19 samples. In each case, the material was cDNA or gDNA derived from T cells, B-cell-depleted T cells, or PBMCs.

The V and J ends lost 5 bases and 6 bases, in that order; junction bases with no gene match: 12. Germline V lookup: CDR1 SGHAT, CDR2 FQNNGV. The CDR3 length is 16 residues. Patients in Seattle were enrolled during active infection, then followed longitudinally. Original handling: Amplifying reference gene primers gave estimates of nucleated cell counts. This table comes from immunoSEQ multiplex PCR, and its TCRdb copy is limited to in-frame clones, with some not included. That table gives V, J and clone size, and the DNA gave D and trimming. This sample has roughly 100,000 clones; about 79% occur once, and the top ten carry roughly 6%.

The sample comprised peripheral blood. This chain links TRBV11-2 with TRBJ1-4, with 7 bases aligning to TRBD1. The sequence came from an elderly man with COVID-19, enrolled during active disease. CDR3 nucleotides: TGTGCCAGCAGCGTCACCCTCGACAGGGCTTATGAAAAACTGTTTTTT. Its protein is CASSVTLDRAYEKLFF.